Listed here are 23 T cell receptor beta chains from one sample, sequenced in a study of T cells in Graves' hyperthyroidism and ophthalmopathy. TCR beta CDR3 regions were amplified from RNA transcripts. A first-round RT-PCR of the TCR CDR3 used the HTBI primer set. TCRdb itself ran the multiplex PCR reads through MiXCR, one entry per CDR3 protein. This table holds hundreds of thousands of distinct CDR3 sequences, about two fifths found once. What was sequenced was blood. These receptors were collected from a man younger than 30 with Graves' hyperthyroidism.

The chain carries TRBV2 and TRBJ2-5, with 8 nucleotides matching TRBD2. The trim removed 6 bases at V and 5 bases at J, leaving 8 bases unmatched. The CDR3 has 14 amino acids. Germline V gene data show CDR1 as SNHLY and CDR2 as FYNNEI. CDR3 coding DNA: TGTGCCAGCAGCACAAGCGGGAGCTGGGAGACCCAGTACTTC. Its protein is CASSTSGSWETQYF.

This chain joins TRBV10-2 and TRBJ2-3; 8 nucleotides line up with TRBD2. Per germline, CDR1 WSHSY and CDR2 SAAADI. The CDR3 runs to 15 residues. V lost 2 bases to trimming and J lost 4 bases; unmatched junction nucleotides: 5. CDR3 amino acids: CASSEIAGKPDTQYF. In DNA, the CDR3 is TGCGCCAGCAGTGAGATAGCGGGGAAACCAGATACGCAGTATTTT.

Note on this clonotype: A read error may be the cause here, since a much bigger clone is one base away. The gene calls are TRBV20-1 and TRBJ1-2; D gene uncertain. The germline gives CDR1 DFQATT, CDR2 SNEGSKA (reference sequence). CDR3 size: 11 residues. CDR3: CSARIQHGHTF. The CDR3 bases are TGCAGTGCTAGAATACAACATGGCCACACCTTC.

The CDR3 nucleotides are TGTGCCAGCAAAGGGACCCTGGACGAGCAGTACTTC. Translated, it gives CASKGTLDEQYF. This chain links TRBV6-1 with TRBJ2-7, with D perhaps TRBD1 or TRBD2 (5 bases each). The CDR3 is 12 residues long. Germline V gene data show CDR1 as MNHNS and CDR2 as SASEGT. V was trimmed by 7 bases and J by 5 bases, leaving 12 bases between them.

At least ten counts were recorded for this clonotype. The rearrangement joins TRBV7-2 to TRBJ2-7; D remains unclear. V dropped 1 base and J dropped 6 bases, with 13 bases sitting between them. Germline CDR1 is SGHTA and CDR2 is FQGNSA. The CDR3 sequence is 14 residues long. This CDR3 reads CASSLDPGSSEQYF. CDR3 nucleotides: TGTGCCAGCAGCTTAGATCCCGGCAGTTCCGAGCAGTACTTC. Based on the CDR3 plus reference TRBV7-2 and TRBJ2-7, the full variable domain is GAGVSQSPSNKVTEKGKDVELRCDPISGHTALYWYRQSLGQGLEFLIYFQGNSAPDKSGLPSDRFSAERTGGSVSTLTIQRTQQEDSAVYLCASSLDPGSSEQYFGPGTRLTVT.

This chain links TRBV29-1 with TRBJ1-1; D may be TRBD1 (6 bases). The V end was cut by 6 bases, the J end by 1 base, with 12 bases between. The CDR3 has 13 amino acids. Germline CDR1 and CDR2: SQVTM and ANQGSEA. In DNA, the CDR3 is TGCAGCGTCCCCGGGACACAGAACACTGAAGCTTTCTTT. Its translation is CSVPGTQNTEAFF.

As for this clonotype: A junction boundary mismatches the germline segment, possibly from a read error. The rearrangement links TRBV7-9 to TRBJ2-2; D may correspond to TRBD1 or TRBD2 (5 bases each). There are 12 residues in the CDR3. The germline CDR1 and CDR2 sequences are SEHNR and FQNEAQ (reference sequence). The CDR3 sequence: CASSRYLGEQFF. The DNA for the CDR3 is TGTGCCAGCAGCCGTTACCTGGGGGAGCAGTTTTTT.

This clonotype showed up just a few times. V usage is TRBV6-5 and J usage is TRBJ2-7; D may correspond to TRBD1 or TRBD2 (6 bases each). The CDR3 sequence is 13 residues long. V was shortened by 10 bases and J by 7 bases, with 20 bases between the two germline ends. Germline V lookup: CDR1 MNHEY, CDR2 SVGAGI. The CDR3 protein is CATRSWGAAEQYF. CDR3 DNA: TGTGCCACCAGGTCATGGGGGGCAGCGGAGCAGTACTTC.

The genes are TRBV7-2 and TRBJ2-2; no reliable D call. The germline gives CDR1 SGHTA, CDR2 FQGNSA. The CDR3 extends over 15 amino acids. V was pared by 5 bases and J by 1 base, with 11 bases between. CDR3 amino acids: CASSPFLGNTGELFF. DNA of the CDR3: TGTGCCAGCAGCCCTTTTCTCGGGAACACCGGGGAGCTGTTTTTT.

The rearrangement joins TRBV15 to TRBJ2-2; D is undetermined. Germline V gene data show CDR1 as LNHNV and CDR2 as YYDKDF (reference sequence). This CDR3 contains 17 residues. V lost 4 bases and J lost 6, with 21 bases in between. The CDR3 DNA follows: TGTGCCACCAGCACGAGTATTTTTAGGAAAGAGGCCGGGGAGCTGTTTTTT. It encodes CATSTSIFRKEAGELFF.

Concerning this clonotype: Relative to the germline gene, one junction end is altered; a read error may explain this. The chain carries TRBV7-2 and TRBJ2-7, with no clear D. The CDR3 spans 14 residues. CDR1 and CDR2 from the germline V gene are SGHTA and FQGNSA. The CDR3 sequence is CASSLLDKYYGQYF. The CDR3 bases are TGTGCCAGCAGCTTGTTAGACAAGTACTACGGGCAGTACTTC.

This clonotype has a count of ten or more. The chain employs TRBV9 and TRBJ1-4; D unresolved. CDR1 SGDLS and CDR2 YYNGEE come from the germline V gene. V was cut by 2 bases and J by 8 bases, with 13 bases left in between. CDR3 length: 14 residues. The CDR3 protein is CASSVDARAEKLFF. The CDR3 DNA sequence: TGTGCCAGCAGCGTTGACGCACGAGCGGAAAAACTGTTTTTT.

This chain joins TRBV25-1 and TRBJ1-2; D is unclear. Germline CDR1 is MGHDK and CDR2 is SYGVNS. This CDR3 is 15 amino acids long. Trimming took off 4 bases at V and 8 bases at J, with 20 bases between the two ends. The CDR3 sequence is CASSASPDTTEGYTF. The CDR3 DNA sequence: TGTGCCAGCAGTGCTAGCCCGGATACTACTGAGGGCTACACCTTC.

The CDR3 nucleotides are TGTGCCAGCAGCCCTTGGGGCTCCGGGGTCCAAGAGACCCAGTACTTC. Translating gives CASSPWGSGVQETQYF. The chain combines TRBV7-6 with TRBJ2-5; perhaps D is TRBD1 or TRBD2 (5 bases each). The CDR3 has 16 residues. Germline CDR1 reads SGHVS; CDR2 reads FNYEAQ. V was cut by 5 bases and J by 1 base, with 17 bases left in between.

As regards this clonotype: Compared with germline, one end of the junction differs, possibly owing to a read error. The V gene is TRBV6-5, the J gene TRBJ1-2; D call uncertain. The V gene's germline CDR1 is MNHEY and CDR2 SVGAGI. The CDR3 has 14 residues. The DNA of the CDR3 is TGTGCCAGCAGTGTGCGAGGGCTGGGGTATGGCTACGCCTTC. Translating gives CASSVRGLGYGYAF.

On this clonotype itself: At one boundary the junction diverges from the germline segment, which might be a read error. The chain recombines TRBV5-6 with TRBJ1-6; perhaps TRBD1 as D (6 bases). This CDR3 has 15 residues. Germline V gives CDR1 SGHDT, CDR2 YYEEEE. The CDR3 DNA sequence: TGTGCCAGCAGCCCTAAGCCTAACAGGGACTCACTCCTCCACTTT. This translates into CASSPKPNRDSLLHF.

This clonotype was counted a few times. A read error may account for a junction end that differs from germline. V and J are TRBV29-1 and TRBJ1-4; 7 positions match TRBD1. This CDR3 is built from 8 residues. Looked up from germline, CDR1 is SQVTM and CDR2 is ANQGSEA. CDR3 DNA: TGCAGCGTTGGAGTACAGGGGTTT. This gives the protein CSVGVQGF.

The chain joins TRBV10-2 to TRBJ1-1, with 7 bases matching TRBD1. Germline CDR1 reads WSHSY; CDR2 reads SAAADI. There are 15 residues in the CDR3. The ends lost 2 bases at V and 5 bases at J; junction bases unmatched: 8. Here the CDR3 reads CASSEPRLGQTEAFF. Written as DNA, the CDR3 is TGCGCCAGCAGTGAGCCGAGGCTGGGACAGACTGAAGCTTTCTTT.

V usage is TRBV10-3 and J usage is TRBJ1-4; TRBD1 is a possible D gene (5 bases). Deletions cut 5 bases from V and 1 base from J, with 14 bases between. CDR3 length equals 16 residues. Germline lookup yields CDR1 ENHRY and CDR2 SYGVKD. CDR3 sequence (DNA): TGTGCCATCAGTTTGGGGCCTACCAAAACTAATGAAAAACTGTTTTTT. This translates into CAISLGPTKTNEKLFF.

This clonotype was observed a handful of times. The rearrangement uses TRBV29-1 and TRBJ1-1; 7 bases agree with TRBD1. V was pared by 6 bases and J by 3 bases, with 16 bases of the junction left unmatched. Germline values: CDR1 SQVTM, CDR2 ANQGSEA. This CDR3 comprises 16 residues. The CDR3 region is CSVRHTPGQIYTEAFF. The CDR3 DNA follows: TGCAGCGTCCGACATACTCCGGGACAGATATACACTGAAGCTTTCTTT.

The chain recombines TRBV7-8 with TRBJ2-5; a possible D gene is TRBD1 (5 bases). The CDR3 is 12 residues long. Per the germline V gene, CDR1 is SGHVS and CDR2 is FQNEAQ. Deletions cut 5 bases from V and 10 bases from J, with 14 bases between. The DNA of the CDR3 is TGTGCCAGCAGCATCCTAGGGGTAGGCCAGTACTTC. This gives the protein CASSILGVGQYF.

This clonotype was counted at least ten times. An end of the junction does not agree with germline; a read error may underlie this. This chain uses TRBV24-1 with TRBJ2-5; no firm D call. In germline, CDR1 is KGHDR, CDR2 SFDVKD. This CDR3 contains 16 residues. The chain's CDR3 is CATSDPRSELRESQYF. The CDR3, as DNA: TGTGCCACCAGTGACCCTAGATCAGAACTTCGAGAGTCCCAGTACTTC.

The chain employs TRBV7-9 and TRBJ2-7, with 7 bases lining up with TRBD2. The CDR3 is 16 amino acids. The V and J ends lost 5 bases and 3 bases, in that order; junction bases with no gene match: 13. Germline V gene lookup returns CDR1 SEHNR and CDR2 FQNEAQ (reference sequence). This chain's CDR3 is CASSLRTRTRFYEQYF. In DNA, the CDR3 is TGTGCCAGCAGCCTTAGGACCAGGACTAGGTTCTACGAGCAGTACTTC.